Sequencing of this T cell receptor beta chain was carried out in a study of neurological immune-mediated disorders. Synthesis of cDNA was accomplished via 5'RACE employing 10-nucleotide random UMIs. Using its own MiXCR run on the 5' RACE reads, TCRdb lists one record per CDR3 protein. The sample has 110,000 or so distinct CDR3 sequences, roughly 3.4% seen once; the top ten hold 1.3%. Study-level findings and limits: Repertoires from 18 of 34 multiple sclerosis patients grouped phylogenetically into a related-CDR3 cluster, suggesting a possible signature.

As for this clonotype: The antigen is not known. At one end the junction does not follow the germline gene, possibly because of a read error.

The CDR3 has 15 amino acids. CDR1 and CDR2 (germline): SGHDT, YYEEEE. This clonotype was sampled from a woman in her thirties with multiple sclerosis. The rearrangement joins TRBV5-6 to TRBJ1-5; D gene uncertain. Sequenced: PBMCs. CDR3 in amino acids: CANSLGGAYNQPQHF. The CDR3 coding sequence is TGTGCCAACAGCTTGGGTGGCGCCTATAATCAGCCCCAGCATTTT.